This T cell receptor beta chain was obtained from a study of T cells of healthy individuals (dated by TCRdb to the late 2010s). Preparation of the library involved 5' RACE. Sequencing relied on an Illumina MiSeq. The raw public data were reprocessed by TCRdb itself: fastp quality trimming at Q25, MiXCR clonotype calling, in-frame beta chains only. Every distinct CDR3 protein forms one entry, paired with its most common genes and DNA. A total of 41,000 or so distinct CDR3 sequences appear in this sample, about 5% of them only once. The top ten clonotypes cover about 10% of the sample. This clonotype has a count of ten or more. No antigen is known for it. The junction does not match germline at one end; this may be a read error. Reading the germline V gene gives CDR1 SQVTM and CDR2 ANQGSEA. Counted from cysteine to phenylalanine, this CDR3 has 14 amino acids. This entry keeps only the CDR3 DNA: 42 bases, framed from base 1.

The V and J genes are TRBV29-1 and TRBJ2-1; a stretch of 8 junction bases matches TRBD2. The TCR was taken from a human donor in good health. At the DNA level, the sequence is TGCAGCGCAGAAGGGTTAGCGGGACTTCGTAACCATTTTTTC. This is translated as CSAEGLAGLRNHFF.